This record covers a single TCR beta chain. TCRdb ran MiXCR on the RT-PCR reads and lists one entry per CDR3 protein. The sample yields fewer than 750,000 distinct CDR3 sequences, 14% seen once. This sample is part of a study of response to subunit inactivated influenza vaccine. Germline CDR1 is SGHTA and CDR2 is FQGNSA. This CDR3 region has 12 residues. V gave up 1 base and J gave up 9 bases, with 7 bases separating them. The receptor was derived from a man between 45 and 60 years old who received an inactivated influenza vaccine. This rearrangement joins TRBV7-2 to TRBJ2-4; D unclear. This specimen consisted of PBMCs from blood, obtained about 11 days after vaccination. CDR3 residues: CASSLGVSIQYF. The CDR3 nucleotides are TGTGCCAGCAGCTTAGGAGTGAGCATTCAGTACTTC.